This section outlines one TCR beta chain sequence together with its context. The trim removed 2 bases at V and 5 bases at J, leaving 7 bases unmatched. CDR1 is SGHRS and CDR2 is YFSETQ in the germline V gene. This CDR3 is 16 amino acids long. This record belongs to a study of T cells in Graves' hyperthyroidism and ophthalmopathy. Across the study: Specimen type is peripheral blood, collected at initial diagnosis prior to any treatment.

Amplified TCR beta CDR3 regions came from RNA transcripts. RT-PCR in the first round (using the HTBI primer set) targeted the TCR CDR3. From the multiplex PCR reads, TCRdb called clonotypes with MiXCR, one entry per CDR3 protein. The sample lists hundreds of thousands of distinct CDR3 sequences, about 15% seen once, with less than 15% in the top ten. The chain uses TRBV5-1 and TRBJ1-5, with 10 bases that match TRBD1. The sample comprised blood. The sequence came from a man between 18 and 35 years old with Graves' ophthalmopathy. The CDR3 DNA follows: TGCGCCAGCAGCTTAGGGAGGACAGGGGGAGATCAGCCCCAGCATTTT. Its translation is CASSLGRTGGDQPQHF. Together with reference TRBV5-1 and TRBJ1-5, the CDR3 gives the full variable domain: KAGVTQTPRYLIKTRGQQVTLSCSPISGHRSVSWYQQTPGQGLQFLFEYFSETQRNKGNFPGRFSGRQFSNSRSEMNVSTLELGDSALYLCASSLGRTGGDQPQHFGDGTRLSIL.